The clone carrying this T cell receptor beta chain has a handful of counts. Its target is unknown. Trimming took 1 base from V and 3 from J, leaving 9 bases between them. CDR1 is SGHTA, CDR2 FQGTGA, per germline. CDR3 length equals 14 residues. The data derive from a study of T-cell reconstitution after alpha-beta-depleted transplantation in children. Preparing the TCRbeta library involved the use of unique molecular identifiers. TCRdb independently ran MiXCR on the PCR reads; one entry per CDR3 protein. The sample records more than 200,000 distinct CDR3 sequences, about 8.4% being singletons. Whole-study results and caveats: From surviving recipient T cells and thymic progenitors came the high day-60 TCRbeta diversity observed in some patients. Roughly two months post-transplant, alpha-beta T cells reportedly originated from several hundred graft clones that had expanded. Newly produced T cells mostly provided counts and TCRbeta diversity after one year, as hyperexpanded clones declined.

The receptor comes from a male patient between 2 and 15 years old who had a stem cell transplant for acute myeloid leukemia, so the T cells may come from the graft donor. The gene calls are TRBV7-3 and TRBJ2-5; tentative D call: TRBD1 (5 bases). Sequenced material: PBMCs, mostly from graft donor cells, taken 360 days after TCRalphabeta/CD19-depleted stem cell transplant. CDR3 in DNA: TGTGCCAGCAGCTTAATTGGGGCGAAAGAGACCCAGTACTTC. It encodes CASSLIGAKETQYF.